Below, 26 T cell receptor beta chains from the same sample are listed, as sequenced in a study of T-cell memory formation after mild COVID-19. One entry per CDR3 protein results from TCRdb running MiXCR on the 5' RACE reads. The sample gives approximately 89,000 distinct CDR3 sequences, approximately 23% of which show up once; roughly 39% is in the top ten. Input material: PBMCs or a T cell subset sorted from them (not recorded which). The receptors originated from a man aged 18-30 years who had mild COVID-19 (a few samples of this study predate the infection). Cell type and time point are not known.

This clonotype was seen a handful of times. J is TRBJ2-5 and V is TRBV11-1; D may be TRBD1 (5 bases). CDR1 is SGHAT and CDR2 is FQDESV in the germline V gene (reference sequence). Deletions cut 5 bases from V and 1 base from J, with 14 bases between. This CDR3 contains 15 residues. The CDR3 spells CASSRRVGSQETQYF. Written as DNA, the CDR3 is TGTGCCAGCAGCCGCAGGGTTGGAAGCCAAGAGACCCAGTACTTC.

The chain combines TRBV5-8 with TRBJ2-1; 10 nucleotides agree with TRBD1. From germline, CDR1 is SGHTS and CDR2 YDEGEE. J gave up 3 bases and V 3 bases, and 3 bases lay outside the gene matches. This CDR3 spans 15 amino acids. Written as DNA, the CDR3 is TGTGCCAGCAGCTCCGGGACAGGGGTCTACAATGAGCAGTTCTTC. Translating gives CASSSGTGVYNEQFF.

This clonotype has more than one count but fewer than ten. The CDR3 DNA reads TGCGCCAGCAGCACCCGGGGACAGGGGTTTGGTGGCTACACCTTC. Its protein product is CASSTRGQGFGGYTF. The chain links TRBV5-1 to TRBJ1-2; TRBD1 agrees at 10 bases. CDR3 size: 15 residues. The trim removed 4 bases at V and 7 bases at J, leaving 10 bases unmatched. Germline CDR1 and CDR2: SGHRS and YFSETQ.

This clonotype has just a few counts. This chain connects TRBV7-2 to TRBJ1-1, with D unclear. The CDR3 runs 15 residues. The ends were cut back, 1 base at V and 4 bases at J, with 13 bases in the middle. CDR1 is SGHTA and CDR2 is FQGNSA in the germline V gene. In DNA, the CDR3 is TGTGCCAGCAGCTTAGTTCCCCCGGGAGCCACTGAAGCTTTCTTT. Translating gives CASSLVPPGATEAFF.

This chain joins TRBV19 and TRBJ2-7; D tentatively fits TRBD1 or TRBD2 (5 bases each). CDR3 length equals 15 residues. The V end was cut by 0 bases, the J end by 3 bases, with 12 bases between. The germline V gene encodes CDR1 LNHDA and CDR2 SQIVND (reference sequence). CDR3 residues: CASSIDGGYNYEQYF. The CDR3 bases are TGTGCCAGTAGTATAGATGGGGGATACAACTACGAGCAGTACTTC.

This clonotype has just a few counts. This sequence joins TRBV29-1 and TRBJ1-1, with D hard to call. Germline CDR1 reads SQVTM; CDR2 reads ANQGSEA. V dropped 2 bases and J dropped 5 bases, with 6 bases sitting between them. The CDR3 length is 11 residues. CDR3 residues: CSVEPETEAFF. The CDR3 nucleotides are TGCAGCGTTGAACCGGAGACTGAAGCTTTCTTT.

The chain is built from TRBV3-1 and TRBJ2-1; 9 bases map to TRBD2. V was clipped by 1 base and J by 7 bases; unmatched bases: 2. Germline CDR1 is LGHDT and CDR2 is YNNKEL (reference sequence). The CDR3 spans 14 residues. The CDR3 spells CASSQVTSGNEQFF. In DNA, the CDR3 is TGTGCCAGCAGCCAAGTCACTAGCGGGAATGAGCAGTTCTTC.

The chain joins TRBV6-5 to TRBJ2-6; D gene ambiguous. The V gene's germline CDR1 is MNHEY and CDR2 SVGAGI. V dropped 0 bases and J dropped 3 bases, with 3 bases sitting between them. The CDR3 is 14 amino acids. The CDR3 sequence: CASSYSYGANVLTF. The DNA for the CDR3 is TGTGCCAGCAGTTACTCGTATGGGGCCAACGTCCTGACTTTC.

This clonotype was detected a few times. The chain recombines TRBV7-7 with TRBJ2-3, with a weak D call TRBD1 (7 bases). Germline assignment: CDR1 SSHAT and CDR2 FNYEAQ (reference sequence). Trimming shortened V by 1 base and J by 0 bases, and 11 bases separated the two germline ends. The CDR3 consists of 16 residues. In DNA, the CDR3 is TGTGCCAGCAGCTTAGGGAGGGGGCCTAGCACAGATACGCAGTATTTT. This codes for CASSLGRGPSTDTQYF.

This clonotype was observed a few times. J is TRBJ2-1 and V is TRBV7-8; D is tentatively TRBD1 or TRBD2 (6 bases each). This CDR3 spans 14 amino acids. CDR1 is SGHVS and CDR2 is FQNEAQ in the germline V gene. With 8 bases removed from V and 7 bases from J, the gap between germline ends came to 18 bases. The CDR3 region is CASSSPGASNEQFF. The CDR3 nucleotides are TGTGCCAGCTCGAGCCCGGGGGCTTCGAATGAGCAGTTCTTC.

The chain carries TRBV15 and TRBJ1-1, with a possible D match to TRBD1 (6 bases). V lost 5 bases and J 1 base, leaving 11 bases between the germline ends. Germline-derived CDR1 and CDR2 are LNHNV and YYDKDF (reference sequence). The CDR3 loop spans 14 amino acids. In DNA form, the CDR3 reads TGTGCCACCAGCCGTGAGGACAGGAACACTGAAGCTTTCTTT. It specifies CATSREDRNTEAFF.

This clonotype was counted only a few times. The CDR3 sequence: CSARRPSYNEQFF. CDR3 bases: TGCAGTGCTAGGCGTCCCTCCTACAATGAGCAGTTCTTC. This chain connects TRBV20-1 to TRBJ2-1; D remains ambiguous. CDR3 length equals 13 residues. Trimming took 3 bases from V and 0 from J, leaving 6 bases between them. Germline V gene data show CDR1 as DFQATT and CDR2 as SNEGSKA (reference sequence).

This chain links TRBV6-2 or TRBV6-3 with TRBJ1-1, with a weak D call TRBD1 (6 bases). The V and J ends lost 4 bases and 5 bases respectively, with 8 bases between them. From germline, CDR1 is MNHEY and CDR2 SVGEGT. This CDR3 is 12 amino acids long. The CDR3 sequence: CASSSTGTEAFF. In DNA form, the CDR3 reads TGTGCCAGCAGTTCAACAGGGACTGAAGCTTTCTTT.

The J gene is TRBJ2-7, the V gene TRBV4-1; D possibly corresponds to TRBD1 (6 bases). Germline CDR1 and CDR2: MGHRA and YSYEKL. The CDR3 is 13 residues long. The V gene lost 0 bases and the J gene lost 3 bases, with 6 bases spanning the gap. The CDR3 nucleotides are TGCGCCAGCAGCCAAGAACAGGGCTACGAGCAGTACTTC. Protein: CASSQEQGYEQYF.

J is TRBJ1-5 and V is TRBV7-9; a possible D gene is TRBD1 (6 bases). Germline V gene data show CDR1 as SEHNR and CDR2 as FQNEAQ (reference sequence). This CDR3 spans 16 amino acids. Between the trimmed V and J ends, which lost 5 bases and 0 bases, there was a span of 14 bases. The CDR3 loop is CASSPRGADSNQPQHF. Here the CDR3 DNA reads TGTGCCAGCAGCCCACGGGGGGCGGATAGCAATCAGCCCCAGCATTTT.

This clonotype showed up just a few times. The chain links TRBV28 to TRBJ2-7; the match to TRBD2 covers 10 bases. Germline CDR1 is MDHEN and CDR2 is SYDVKM. Losses at the gene ends were 6 bases for V and 5 bases for J; bases not matched to a gene: 10. This CDR3 has 15 amino acids. The chain's CDR3 is CASRLAGGSPHEQYV. In DNA, the CDR3 is TGTGCCAGCAGATTAGCGGGGGGATCTCCCCACGAGCAGTACGTC.

This chain joins TRBV12-3 or TRBV12-4 and TRBJ1-1; weak D call: TRBD1 (5 bases). CDR3 length: 16 amino acids. Trimming shortened V by 6 bases and J by 0 bases, and 17 bases separated the two germline ends. The CDR3 coding sequence is TGTGCCAGCAGCCCTTCCGACAGCCTTATGAACACTGAAGCTTTCTTT. This translates into CASSPSDSLMNTEAFF.

The chain has TRBV6-2 or TRBV6-3 and TRBJ1-1, with 11 positions matching TRBD1. The V segment lost 6 bases and the J segment 2 bases; nucleotides outside the gene matches: 5. The germline V gene has CDR1 MNHEY and CDR2 SVGEGT. The CDR3 consists of 15 residues. CDR3 DNA sequence: TGTGCCAGCAGCGGACAGGGGGCGGGAAACACTGAAGCTTTCTTT. It is translated as CASSGQGAGNTEAFF.

This rearrangement joins TRBV4-1 to TRBJ1-2; no clear D gene. The CDR3 has 17 amino acids. The V gene lost 0 bases and the J gene lost 5 bases, with 19 bases spanning the gap. Germline loops: CDR1 MGHRA, CDR2 YSYEKL. The CDR3 DNA reads as TGCGCCAGCAGCCAAGAAGCAGATCCGCTAGCCTCGTATGGCTACACCTTC. Protein sequence: CASSQEADPLASYGYTF.

In this sample, this clonotype turned up a few times. This CDR3 is CASSLFQPAGGGYEQYF. The CDR3 DNA reads as TGTGCCAGCAGTTTATTTCAGCCGGCGGGGGGCGGGTACGAGCAGTACTTC. The rearrangement uses TRBV6-5 and TRBJ2-7, with 8 nucleotides matching TRBD2. Germline-derived CDR1 and CDR2 are MNHEY and SVGAGI. This CDR3 has 17 residues. V lost 4 bases and J lost 4; bases outside the gene matches: 15.

This sequence joins TRBV11-1 and TRBJ1-1, with D tentatively TRBD1 (5 bases). CDR3 size: 14 residues. V was shortened by 6 bases and J by 4 bases, with 15 bases between the two germline ends. The germline V gene has CDR1 SGHAT and CDR2 FQDESV (reference sequence). The CDR3 sequence is CASRARGEVTEAFF. The CDR3 region has the DNA TGTGCCAGCAGGGCTCGAGGGGAGGTCACTGAAGCTTTCTTT.

The chain recombines TRBV6-6 with TRBJ2-1; D is uncertain. The CDR3 totals 12 residues. Germline V gene lookup returns CDR1 MNHNY and CDR2 SVGAGI (reference sequence). Trimming stripped 5 bases from V and 5 bases from J, with 7 bases between. CDR3: CASSEVHNEQFF. The CDR3 coding sequence is TGTGCCAGCAGTGAGGTTCACAATGAGCAGTTCTTC.

This clonotype was counted between two and nine times. The chain carries TRBV6-2 or TRBV6-3 and TRBJ1-6; D is perhaps TRBD1 (6 bases). Trimming left V 7 bases short and J 8 bases short, with 12 bases between. Germline assignment: CDR1 MNHEY and CDR2 SVGEGT. The CDR3 length is 13 residues. This chain's CDR3 is CASTTQGDSPLHF. As DNA, the CDR3 is TGTGCCAGCACCACACAGGGAGATTCACCCCTCCACTTT.

J is TRBJ2-5 and V is TRBV7-9; TRBD1 might be the D (6 bases). Trimming stripped 5 bases from V and 4 bases from J, with 11 bases between. The CDR3 sequence is 13 residues long. Germline V gives CDR1 SEHNR, CDR2 FQNEAQ (reference sequence). The CDR3, as DNA: TGTGCCAGCAGCCCAACAGGGACAGAGACCCAGTACTTC. It translates to CASSPTGTETQYF.

J is TRBJ1-2 and V is TRBV3-1; a weak D match, TRBD1 (6 bases). Germline CDR1 is LGHDT and CDR2 is YNNKEL (reference sequence). With 4 bases removed from V and 8 bases from J, the gap between germline ends came to 14 bases. The CDR3 runs 13 residues. CDR3 amino acids: CASSPSGTIGYTF. For the CDR3, the DNA is TGTGCCAGCAGCCCATCCGGGACAATCGGCTACACCTTC.

Only one count was recorded for this clonotype. The rearrangement links TRBV4-3 to TRBJ1-2, with 10 nucleotides matching TRBD1. CDR3 length: 17 residues. Per germline, CDR1 LGHNA and CDR2 YSLEER. Losses at the gene ends were 1 base for V and 6 bases for J; bases not matched to a gene: 11. The chain's CDR3 is CASSQGVPGTGVDGYTF. The DNA for the CDR3 is TGCGCCAGCAGCCAAGGGGTTCCGGGGACAGGGGTTGATGGCTACACCTTC.